This T cell receptor (beta chain) originates from a study of T cells in Graves' hyperthyroidism and ophthalmopathy. The CDR3 loop spans 14 amino acids. Germline V gives CDR1 MNHNS, CDR2 SASEGT. With 6 bases removed from V and 5 bases from J, the gap between germline ends came to 16 bases. Authors of the study amplified TCR beta CDR3 regions from RNA transcripts. When the TCR CDR3 underwent first-round RT-PCR, the HTBI primer set was used. One entry per CDR3 protein, called by TCRdb with MiXCR from the multiplex PCR reads. The sample lists roughly 630,000 distinct CDR3 sequences; 15% to 17% were seen once. This clonotype was counted many times. Its antigen remains unknown. Study results and caveats: A 13 V-J signature model discriminated ophthalmopathy versus stable hyperthyroidism. Among clonotypes expanded in thyroid above 0.001, most were also found in blood.

Sequencing was done on a sample of blood. The chain combines TRBV6-1 with TRBJ2-5; tentative D call: TRBD2 (6 bases). This TCR was recovered from a young woman with Graves' hyperthyroidism. DNA for the CDR3: TGTGCCAGCAGGGGATTGACGGGGGACGAGACCCAGTACTTC. Encoded protein: CASRGLTGDETQYF.